The rows below give T cell receptor beta chains drawn from one sample of a study of T cells in Graves' hyperthyroidism and ophthalmopathy. Using its own MiXCR run on the multiplex PCR reads, TCRdb lists one record per CDR3 protein. This table has approximately 700,000 distinct CDR3 sequences, roughly 15% appearing once. Sequenced material: blood. The receptor source for this set is a man younger than 35 with Graves' hyperthyroidism. Both conserved end residues are part of each CDR3. D genes are given only for firm matches. Size is omitted from some rows. Given values are once, few, many or a class for expanded clones.

clone_size: .; j_call: TRBJ2-1; v_call: TRBV4-1; d_call: TRBD2; cdr3_nt: TGCGCCAGCAGCCAAGCTCGGCCGGGAGGGTTCAATGAGCAGTTCTTC; cdr3_aa: CASSQARPGGFNEQFF
clone_size: many; j_call: TRBJ2-1; v_call: TRBV5-1; d_call: .; cdr3_nt: TGCGCCAGCAGTGAAGGGACGACCCATGAGCAGTTCTTC; cdr3_aa: CASSEGTTHEQFF
clone_size: few; j_call: TRBJ1-1; v_call: TRBV7-9; d_call: .; cdr3_nt: TGTGCCAGCATCAGGACAGAGATGAACACTGAAGCTTTCTTT; cdr3_aa: CASIRTEMNTEAFF
clone_size: many; j_call: TRBJ2-5; v_call: TRBV28; d_call: .; cdr3_nt: TGTGCCAGCAGTTTAGAGCGGCCGTGGGAGACCCAGTACTTC; cdr3_aa: CASSLERPWETQYF
clone_size: .; j_call: TRBJ1-1; v_call: TRBV11-2; d_call: TRBD1; cdr3_nt: TGTGCCAGCAGCCGTGGACAGGGGAACACTGAAGCTTCCTTT; cdr3_aa: CASSRGQGNTEASF
clone_size: few; j_call: TRBJ2-2; v_call: TRBV2; d_call: TRBD1; cdr3_nt: TGTGCCACTCCCGGGACAGTAAACACCGGGGAGCTGTTTTTT; cdr3_aa: CATPGTVNTGELFF
clone_size: .; j_call: TRBJ2-2; v_call: TRBV4-2; d_call: .; cdr3_nt: TGTGCCAGCAGCCAAGAGGGGGTTTCTGGCGGGGAGCTGTTTTTT; cdr3_aa: CASSQEGVSGGELFF
clone_size: .; j_call: TRBJ1-6; v_call: TRBV19; d_call: .; cdr3_nt: TGTGCCAGTAGTCGCCGGGAGCTGAGCTCCTATAATTCACCCCTCCACTTT; cdr3_aa: CASSRRELSSYNSPLHF
clone_size: many; j_call: TRBJ2-7; v_call: TRBV2; d_call: TRBD2; cdr3_nt: TGTGCCAGCAGTAAGCGGGAAACCTCCTACGAGCAGTACTTC; cdr3_aa: CASSKRETSYEQYF
clone_size: .; j_call: TRBJ2-2; v_call: TRBV29-1; d_call: .; cdr3_nt: TGCAGCGTTCTACAGAACACCGGGGAGCTGTTTTTT; cdr3_aa: CSVLQNTGELFF
clone_size: .; j_call: TRBJ1-2; v_call: TRBV20-1; d_call: .; cdr3_nt: TGCAGTGCTAGAGATGCGGGGGCCGGGGGGGGCTACACCTTC; cdr3_aa: CSARDAGAGGGYTF
clone_size: .; j_call: TRBJ1-5; v_call: TRBV6-1; d_call: .; cdr3_nt: TGTGCCAGCAGTGACCCGACCCGTTGGAGCAATCAGCCCCAGCATTTT; cdr3_aa: CASSDPTRWSNQPQHF
clone_size: many; j_call: TRBJ2-1; v_call: TRBV2; d_call: .; cdr3_nt: TGTGCCAGCGGTCGAGCCACCCTACCCAATGAGCAGTTCTTC; cdr3_aa: CASGRATLPNEQFF
clone_size: once; j_call: TRBJ1-1; v_call: TRBV6-6; d_call: .; cdr3_nt: TGTGCCAGCAGTTACTCGAGGGCAGGGGCGACTGAAGCTTTCTTT; cdr3_aa: CASSYSRAGATEAFF
clone_size: .; j_call: TRBJ2-1; v_call: TRBV9; d_call: TRBD2; cdr3_nt: TGTGCCAGCAGCGGATCCGGGACTAGCGGGACCTACAATGAGCAGTTCTTC; cdr3_aa: CASSGSGTSGTYNEQFF
clone_size: many; j_call: TRBJ2-7; v_call: TRBV27; d_call: TRBD2; cdr3_nt: TGTGCCAGCAGTCTACGGATAGCGGGAGGATCCTACGAGCAGTACTTC; cdr3_aa: CASSLRIAGGSYEQYF
clone_size: many; j_call: TRBJ2-3; v_call: TRBV6-2/TRBV6-3; d_call: TRBD1; cdr3_nt: TGTGCCAGCAGTAGAACAGGGGTGGGCACTCCAGATACGCAGTATTTT; cdr3_aa: CASSRTGVGTPDTQYF
clone_size: many; j_call: TRBJ2-1; v_call: TRBV14; d_call: TRBD2; cdr3_nt: TGTGCCAGCAGCCTATCTAGCGGGAGACTCCACAATGAGCAGTTCTTC; cdr3_aa: CASSLSSGRLHNEQFF
clone_size: many; j_call: TRBJ2-1; v_call: TRBV20-1; d_call: .; cdr3_nt: TGCAGTGCTAGGGACCTACGGGCAGGTGAGCAGTTCTTC; cdr3_aa: CSARDLRAGEQFF
clone_size: few; j_call: TRBJ1-3; v_call: TRBV28; d_call: .; cdr3_nt: TGTGCCAGCAGTACAGGGTTCGGTGGAAACACCATATATTTT; cdr3_aa: CASSTGFGGNTIYF
clone_size: many; j_call: TRBJ1-2; v_call: TRBV6-2/TRBV6-3; d_call: .; cdr3_nt: TGTGCCAGCAGTTCCCCCCGTACAGGCGGTGGCTACACCTTC; cdr3_aa: CASSSPRTGGGYTF
clone_size: .; j_call: TRBJ2-3; v_call: TRBV5-6; d_call: .; cdr3_nt: TGTGCCAGCAGCTTTACAGGGAACACAGATACGCAGTATTTT; cdr3_aa: CASSFTGNTDTQYF
clone_size: many; j_call: TRBJ2-1; v_call: TRBV6-1; d_call: TRBD2; cdr3_nt: TGTGCCAGCAGTGAAATATTAGCGGGAGGGGGCAATGAGCAGTTCTTC; cdr3_aa: CASSEILAGGGNEQFF
clone_size: many; j_call: TRBJ2-5; v_call: TRBV28; d_call: TRBD2; cdr3_nt: TGTGCCAGCCACCGGTGGACTAGCGAACAAGAGACCCAGTACTTC; cdr3_aa: CASHRWTSEQETQYF
clone_size: many; j_call: TRBJ2-7; v_call: TRBV27; d_call: .; cdr3_nt: TGTGCCAGCAGTTTAAGGGCAGACTACGAGCAGTACTTC; cdr3_aa: CASSLRADYEQYF
clone_size: .; j_call: TRBJ2-7; v_call: TRBV9; d_call: TRBD1; cdr3_nt: TGTGCCAGCAGCGCGTGGGACAGCGTAGACGAGCAGTACTTC; cdr3_aa: CASSAWDSVDEQYF
clone_size: few; j_call: TRBJ2-7; v_call: TRBV6-1; d_call: .; cdr3_nt: TGTGCCAGCAGTGAAAACAGAAACTACGAGCAGTACTTC; cdr3_aa: CASSENRNYEQYF
clone_size: many; j_call: TRBJ1-2; v_call: TRBV28; d_call: .; cdr3_nt: TGTGCCAGCAGTCCTGGCTATTCCGGCGGTGGCTACACCTTC; cdr3_aa: CASSPGYSGGGYTF
clone_size: few; j_call: TRBJ1-3; v_call: TRBV3-1; d_call: .; cdr3_nt: TGTGCCAGCAGCCAAGTGCGGGCGAGCTCTGGAAACACCATATATTTT; cdr3_aa: CASSQVRASSGNTIYF
clone_size: few; j_call: TRBJ2-5; v_call: TRBV20-1; d_call: .; cdr3_nt: TGCAGTGCAACAAAGTACCAAGAGACCCAGTACTTC; cdr3_aa: CSATKYQETQYF
clone_size: many; j_call: TRBJ2-5; v_call: TRBV7-9; d_call: TRBD1; cdr3_nt: TGTGCCAGCAGCCAAGGGACAGGGACGGGGACCCAGTACTTC; cdr3_aa: CASSQGTGTGTQYF
clone_size: many; j_call: TRBJ2-1; v_call: TRBV11-2; d_call: .; cdr3_nt: TGTGCCAGCAGCTTAGTGCTTGCTGGGCGTTCCCCCGGGATCTACAATGAGCAGTTCTTC; cdr3_aa: CASSLVLAGRSPGIYNEQFF
clone_size: few; j_call: TRBJ2-2; v_call: TRBV7-2; d_call: TRBD2; cdr3_nt: TGTGCCAGCAGCAAACGGACTAGCGGGAGTTATGTCACCGGGGAGCTGTTTTTT; cdr3_aa: CASSKRTSGSYVTGELFF
clone_size: many; j_call: TRBJ2-7; v_call: TRBV5-4; d_call: .; cdr3_nt: TGTGCCAGCAGCATTCGGACGGAGGGAGGAGAGCAGTACTTC; cdr3_aa: CASSIRTEGGEQYF
clone_size: few; j_call: TRBJ2-7; v_call: TRBV7-8; d_call: TRBD1; cdr3_nt: TGTGCCAGCAGCTTAGCTCCGACAGGGGGTTCCTACGAGCAGTACTTC; cdr3_aa: CASSLAPTGGSYEQYF
clone_size: .; j_call: TRBJ2-7; v_call: TRBV5-5; d_call: .; cdr3_nt: TGTGCCAGCAGCTTGGAATTTCCCCTAGTCTCCTACGAGCAGTACTTC; cdr3_aa: CASSLEFPLVSYEQYF
clone_size: many; j_call: TRBJ2-1; v_call: TRBV20-1; d_call: .; cdr3_nt: TGCAGTGCCCGGCGCTCCTACAATGAGCAGTTCTTC; cdr3_aa: CSARRSYNEQFF
clone_size: many; j_call: TRBJ2-3; v_call: TRBV28; d_call: TRBD2; cdr3_nt: TGTGCCAGCAGCGACGGGACTAGCTATACAGATACGCAGTATTTT; cdr3_aa: CASSDGTSYTDTQYF
clone_size: .; j_call: TRBJ1-2; v_call: TRBV9; d_call: .; cdr3_nt: TGTGCCAGCAGCGTAGCTAACTATGGCTACACCTTC; cdr3_aa: CASSVANYGYTF
clone_size: many; j_call: TRBJ2-1; v_call: TRBV20-1; d_call: .; cdr3_nt: TGCAGTGCTAGGGAGTGGAATGAGCAGTTCTTC; cdr3_aa: CSAREWNEQFF
clone_size: many; j_call: TRBJ2-7; v_call: TRBV6-2/TRBV6-3; d_call: TRBD2; cdr3_nt: TGTGCCAGCAGCGACAGCGGGGACGAGCAGTACTTC; cdr3_aa: CASSDSGDEQYF
clone_size: many; j_call: TRBJ2-1; v_call: TRBV28; d_call: .; cdr3_nt: TGTGCCAGCAGGCAGGGGCCTTACTCCTACAATGAGCAGTTCTTC; cdr3_aa: CASRQGPYSYNEQFF
clone_size: few; j_call: TRBJ2-5; v_call: TRBV29-1; d_call: TRBD1; cdr3_nt: TGCAGCGTTGAAGATAAAGACAGGGGCCAGTACTTC; cdr3_aa: CSVEDKDRGQYF
clone_size: few; j_call: TRBJ2-7; v_call: TRBV13; d_call: TRBD2; cdr3_nt: TGTGCCAGCAGCTTGACTAGCGGGAGGTGGGGTTTGGAGCAGTACTTC; cdr3_aa: CASSLTSGRWGLEQYF
clone_size: .; j_call: TRBJ2-5; v_call: TRBV29-1; d_call: .; cdr3_nt: TGCAGCATTGAAGTGCTGCACGGGGAGACCCAGTACTTC; cdr3_aa: CSIEVLHGETQYF
clone_size: many; j_call: TRBJ1-1; v_call: TRBV28; d_call: TRBD1; cdr3_nt: TGTGCCAGCAGCCTAAGACAGGGGATGACTGAAGCTTTCTTT; cdr3_aa: CASSLRQGMTEAFF
clone_size: many; j_call: TRBJ2-7; v_call: TRBV10-3; d_call: TRBD2; cdr3_nt: TGTGCCATCAGTGAAGGGACTAGCGGGAGGGCGGAAGAGCAGTACTTC; cdr3_aa: CAISEGTSGRAEEQYF
clone_size: many; j_call: TRBJ2-5; v_call: TRBV6-1; d_call: .; cdr3_nt: TGTGCCAGCAGGCCAGGGGTTTTGCAAGAGACCCAGTACTTC; cdr3_aa: CASRPGVLQETQYF
clone_size: many; j_call: TRBJ2-2; v_call: TRBV29-1; d_call: .; cdr3_nt: TGCAGCGCCCTAGGACGGACGAACACCGGGGAGCTGTTTTTT; cdr3_aa: CSALGRTNTGELFF
clone_size: few; j_call: TRBJ2-1; v_call: TRBV4-1; d_call: .; cdr3_nt: TGCGCCAGCAGCCAAGTGTTATCCCCCTACTACTACAATGAGCAGTTCTTC; cdr3_aa: CASSQVLSPYYYNEQFF
clone_size: .; j_call: TRBJ1-5; v_call: TRBV7-9; d_call: .; cdr3_nt: TGTGCCAGCAGTGGGGAACGCTGGCCCCAGCATTTT; cdr3_aa: CASSGERWPQHF
clone_size: few; j_call: TRBJ2-1; v_call: TRBV10-1; d_call: .; cdr3_nt: TGCGCCAGCAGTCAAGCCGAAGGGGTAGGGAACTACAATGAGCAGTTCTTC; cdr3_aa: CASSQAEGVGNYNEQFF
clone_size: many; j_call: TRBJ2-5; v_call: TRBV28; d_call: TRBD2; cdr3_nt: TGTGCCAGCAGAATGACTAGCGGGAGGGCGACCCAGTACTTC; cdr3_aa: CASRMTSGRATQYF
clone_size: .; j_call: TRBJ1-2; v_call: TRBV20-1; d_call: TRBD1; cdr3_nt: TGCAGTGCTAGAGAGGGGAACAGGGGTGGAAATGGCTACACCTTC; cdr3_aa: CSAREGNRGGNGYTF